This T cell receptor beta chain was obtained from a study of cytomegalovirus exposure and HLA in healthy donors. As for the study in general: T cells numbering around 170 million yielded 117 million unique TCR beta sequences in an earlier analysis. Study-level results: TRBV6-2, TRBV6-3 and some other V segments were excluded as indistinguishable. Based on reports, TCR beta sequences accurately predicted HLA-A and HLA-B alleles for most subjects. A later analysis revealed that TCR association rates differed between HLA loci, peaking at DRB1 and bottoming out at HLA-C.

Primers included in the PCR were 60 Vbeta and 13 Jbeta primers. TCRdb keeps only in-frame clones here, not all; method: immunoSEQ multiplex PCR. The table shows more than 85,000 clones, with 55% to 80% occurring only once. About this clone: Its cognate antigen is unknown.

The length of the CDR3 is 20 residues. Germline CDR1 MGHRA, CDR2 YSYEKL. Trimming removed 1 base at V and 1 base at J, with 25 bases between. The TCR originated in a female donor in good health and CMV-seronegative. Specimen: PBMCs. The J gene is TRBJ1-1, the V gene TRBV4-1; D unresolved. This CDR3 reads CASSQGDFGSLILTNTEAFF. CDR3 DNA: TGCGCCAGCAGCCAAGGTGATTTCGGGTCCCTGATTCTAACGAACACTGAAGCTTTCTTT.